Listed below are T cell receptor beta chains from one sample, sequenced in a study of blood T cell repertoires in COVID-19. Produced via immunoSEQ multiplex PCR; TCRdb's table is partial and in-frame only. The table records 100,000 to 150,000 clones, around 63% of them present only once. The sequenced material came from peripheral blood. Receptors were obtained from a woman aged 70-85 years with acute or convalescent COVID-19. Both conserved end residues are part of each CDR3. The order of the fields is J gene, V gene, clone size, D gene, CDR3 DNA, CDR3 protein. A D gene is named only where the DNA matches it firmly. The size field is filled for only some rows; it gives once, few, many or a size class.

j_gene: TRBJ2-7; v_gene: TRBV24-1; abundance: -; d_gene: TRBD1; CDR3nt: TGTGCCACCAGTGATTCGGACAGGGCATCCTACGAGCAGTACTTC; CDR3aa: CATSDSDRASYEQYF
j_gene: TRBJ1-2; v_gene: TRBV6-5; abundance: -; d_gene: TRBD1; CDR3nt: TGTGCCAGCAGTTCGGACAGGTTAAACTATGGCTACACCTTC; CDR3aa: CASSSDRLNYGYTF
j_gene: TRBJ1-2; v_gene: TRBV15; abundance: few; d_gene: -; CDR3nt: TGTGCCACCAGCAGAGATATGTATGGCTACACCTTC; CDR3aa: CATSRDMYGYTF
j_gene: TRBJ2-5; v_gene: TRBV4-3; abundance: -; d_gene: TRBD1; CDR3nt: TGCGCCAGCAGCCATGGGACAGTTCAAGAGACCCAGTACTTC; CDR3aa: CASSHGTVQETQYF
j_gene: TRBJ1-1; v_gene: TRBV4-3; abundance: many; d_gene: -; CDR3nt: TGCGCCAGCAGCCAAGACTATAACACTGAAGCTTTCTTT; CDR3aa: CASSQDYNTEAFF
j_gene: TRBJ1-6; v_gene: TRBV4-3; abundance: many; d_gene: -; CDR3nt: TGCGCCAGCAGCCCTAGACAGAATTCACCCCTCCACTTT; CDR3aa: CASSPRQNSPLHF
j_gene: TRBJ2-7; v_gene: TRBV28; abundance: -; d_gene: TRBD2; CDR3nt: TGTGCCAGCAGTTCAACTAGCGGGAGGGAGTACGAGCAGTACTTC; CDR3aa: CASSSTSGREYEQYF
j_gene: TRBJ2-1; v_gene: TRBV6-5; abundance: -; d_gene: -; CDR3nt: TGTGCCAGCAGTTCGCAAGGGGCGTGGGAGCAGTTCTTC; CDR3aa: CASSSQGAWEQFF
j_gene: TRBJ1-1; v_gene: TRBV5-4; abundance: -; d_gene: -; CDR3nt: TGTGCCAGCGCCCCGTCGGCTCAGACAATGAACACTGAAGCTTTCTTT; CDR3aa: CASAPSAQTMNTEAFF
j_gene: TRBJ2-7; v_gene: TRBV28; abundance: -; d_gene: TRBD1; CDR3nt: TGTGCCAGCAGCGCGACAGGGTCCTACGAGCAGTACTTC; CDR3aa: CASSATGSYEQYF
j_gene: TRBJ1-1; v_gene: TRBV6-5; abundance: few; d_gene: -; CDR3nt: TGTGCCAGCAGTTTACAGGACCCCATGAACACTGAAGCTTTCTTT; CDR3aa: CASSLQDPMNTEAFF
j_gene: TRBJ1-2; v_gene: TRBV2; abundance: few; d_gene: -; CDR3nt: TGTGCCAGCAGTGAGTCGGGGGAAAATGGCTACACCTTC; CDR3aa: CASSESGENGYTF
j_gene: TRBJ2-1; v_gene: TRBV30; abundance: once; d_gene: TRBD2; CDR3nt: TGTGCCTGGAGCGGGACTAATATTTACAATGAGCAGTTCTTC; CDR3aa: CAWSGTNIYNEQFF
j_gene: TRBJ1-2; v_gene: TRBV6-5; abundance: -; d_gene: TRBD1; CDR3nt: TGTGCCAGCAGTTACGTGACAGGGGGAGGAGGCTACACCTTC; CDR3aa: CASSYVTGGGGYTF
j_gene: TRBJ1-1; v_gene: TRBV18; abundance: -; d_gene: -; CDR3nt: TGTGCCAGCTCACCGACAGGATCGAGGGGCACTGAAGCTTTCTTT; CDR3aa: CASSPTGSRGTEAFF
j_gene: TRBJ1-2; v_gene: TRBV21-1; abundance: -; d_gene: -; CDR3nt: TGTGCCAGCAGCAAAATGGGGGTACAGGGAACCGGTAACTATGGCTACACCTTC; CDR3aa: CASSKMGVQGTGNYGYTF
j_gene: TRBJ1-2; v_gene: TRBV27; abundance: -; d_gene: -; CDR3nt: TGTGCCAGCAGTCCCAGGGGAAATAACTATGGCTACACCTTC; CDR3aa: CASSPRGNNYGYTF
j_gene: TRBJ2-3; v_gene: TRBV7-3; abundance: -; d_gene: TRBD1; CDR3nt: TGTGCCAGCAGCTTAATCCCCTTTTCTCCGGCCGGGACAGGGCTCACAGATACGCAGTATTTT; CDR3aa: CASSLIPFSPAGTGLTDTQYF
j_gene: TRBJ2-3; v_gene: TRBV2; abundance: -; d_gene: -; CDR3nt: TGTGCCAGCAGCTTATCCCCAGGCACGCAGTATTTT; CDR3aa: CASSLSPGTQYF
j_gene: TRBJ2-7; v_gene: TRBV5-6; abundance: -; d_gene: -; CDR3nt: TGTGCCAGCAGCCCGGTGGGAAGACAGGCGGCCTACGAGCAGTACTTC; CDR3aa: CASSPVGRQAAYEQYF
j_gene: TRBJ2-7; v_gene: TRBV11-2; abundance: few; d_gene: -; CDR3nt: TGTGCCAGCAGCCGTGGACAGCTTTCCTACGAGCAGTACTTC; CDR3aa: CASSRGQLSYEQYF
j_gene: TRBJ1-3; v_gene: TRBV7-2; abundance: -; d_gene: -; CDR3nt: TGTGCCAGCAGCTTAAGAGGACTTTCTGGAAACACCATATATTTT; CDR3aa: CASSLRGLSGNTIYF
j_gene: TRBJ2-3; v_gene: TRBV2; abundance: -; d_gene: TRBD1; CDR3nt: TGTGCCAGCAGTGAAGTCGACAGGGAGACAGATACGCAGTATTTT; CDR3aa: CASSEVDRETDTQYF
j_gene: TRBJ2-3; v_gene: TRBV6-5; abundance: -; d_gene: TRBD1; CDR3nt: TGTGCCAGCAGTTTCCCGGGACAGGGCACAGATACGCAGTATTTT; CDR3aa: CASSFPGQGTDTQYF
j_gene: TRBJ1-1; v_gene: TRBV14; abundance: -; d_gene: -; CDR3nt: TGTGCCAGCAGCCAACAGGATGCGAACACTGAAGCTTTCTTT; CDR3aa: CASSQQDANTEAFF
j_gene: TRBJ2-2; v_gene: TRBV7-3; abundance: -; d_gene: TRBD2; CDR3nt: TGTGCCAGCAGCTTTGCTAGCGGGAGCGGGACCGGGGAGCTGTTTTTT; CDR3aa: CASSFASGSGTGELFF
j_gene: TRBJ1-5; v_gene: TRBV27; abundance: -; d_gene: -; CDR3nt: TGTGCCAGCAGTTTAGAGTCGGGGAGAAATCAGCCCCAGCATTTT; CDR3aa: CASSLESGRNQPQHF
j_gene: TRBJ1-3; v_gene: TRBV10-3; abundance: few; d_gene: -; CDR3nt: TGTGCCATCAGTGAAATGACAGGAGTCTCTGGAAACACCATATATTTT; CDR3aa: CAISEMTGVSGNTIYF
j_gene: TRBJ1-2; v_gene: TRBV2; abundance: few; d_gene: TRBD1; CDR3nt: TGTGCCAGCAGTGAAGCGACACCCCCAGGGGAGACAGGGGGCTACACCTTC; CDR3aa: CASSEATPPGETGGYTF
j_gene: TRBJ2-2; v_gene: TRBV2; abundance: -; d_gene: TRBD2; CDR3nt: TGTGCCAGCAGTGAAGATGCGGGAGTAGACACCGGGGAGCTGTTTTTT; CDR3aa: CASSEDAGVDTGELFF
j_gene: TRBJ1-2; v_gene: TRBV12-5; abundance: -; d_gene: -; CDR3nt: TGTGCTAGTGGTTTGGGACAGAGCCTAGGTGGCTACACCTTC; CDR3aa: CASGLGQSLGGYTF
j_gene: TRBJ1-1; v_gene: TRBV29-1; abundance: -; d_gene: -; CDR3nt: TGCAGCGTTGACCCGGAGGGTAACACTGAAGCTTTCTTT; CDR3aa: CSVDPEGNTEAFF
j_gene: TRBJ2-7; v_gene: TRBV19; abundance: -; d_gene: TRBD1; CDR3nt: TGTGCCAGTAGTACCGGGACAGGGGGGTACGAGCAGTACTTC; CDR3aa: CASSTGTGGYEQYF
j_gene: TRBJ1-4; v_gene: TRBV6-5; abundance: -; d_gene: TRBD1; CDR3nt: TGTGCCAGCAGAAATTCAGGGGGAGGATCGACGCGACTGTTTTTT; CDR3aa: CASRNSGGGSTRLFF
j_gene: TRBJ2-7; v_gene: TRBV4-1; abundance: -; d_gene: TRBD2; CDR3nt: TGCGCCAGCAGCACACGTTTCGGACTAGCTCTCTACGAGCAGTACTTC; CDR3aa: CASSTRFGLALYEQYF
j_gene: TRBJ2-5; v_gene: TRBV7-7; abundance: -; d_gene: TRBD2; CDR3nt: TGTGCTAGCAGCTTAGCGGGCGCGGGAGAGACCCAGTACTTC; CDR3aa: CASSLAGAGETQYF
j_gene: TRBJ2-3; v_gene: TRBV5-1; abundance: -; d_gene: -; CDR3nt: TGCGCCAGCAGCCGCGGAGGCACAGATACGCAGTATTTT; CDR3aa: CASSRGGTDTQYF
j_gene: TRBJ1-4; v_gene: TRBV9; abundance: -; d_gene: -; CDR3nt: TGTGCCAGCAGCTTCGACACCAGTAATGAAAAACTGTTTTTT; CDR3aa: CASSFDTSNEKLFF
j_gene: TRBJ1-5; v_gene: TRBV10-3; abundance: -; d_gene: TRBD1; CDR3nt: TGTGCCATCAGCCTGGGACAGGGAAATCAGCCCCAGCATTTT; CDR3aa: CAISLGQGNQPQHF
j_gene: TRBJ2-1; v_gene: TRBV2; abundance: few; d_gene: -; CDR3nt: TGTGCCAGTCTGGGTCCGGGGGCCTACAATGAGCAGTTCTTC; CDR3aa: CASLGPGAYNEQFF
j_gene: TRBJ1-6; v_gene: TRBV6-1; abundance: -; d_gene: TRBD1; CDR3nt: TGTGCCAGCAGTGAGGGACAGGGATATAATTCACCCCTCCACTTT; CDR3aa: CASSEGQGYNSPLHF
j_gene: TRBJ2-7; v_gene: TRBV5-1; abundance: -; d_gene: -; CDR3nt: TGCGCCAGCAGCTTCGTCGGGGGACCCTACGAGCAGTACTTC; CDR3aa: CASSFVGGPYEQYF
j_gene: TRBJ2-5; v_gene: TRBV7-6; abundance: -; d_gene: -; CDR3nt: TGTGCCAGCAGCTTAGACATATTGTACCAAGAGACCCAGTACTTC; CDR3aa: CASSLDILYQETQYF
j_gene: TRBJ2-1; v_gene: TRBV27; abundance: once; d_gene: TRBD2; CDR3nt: TGTGCCAGCAGTTTATCCGGGACTAGCGCACACAATGAGCAGTTCTTC; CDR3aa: CASSLSGTSAHNEQFF
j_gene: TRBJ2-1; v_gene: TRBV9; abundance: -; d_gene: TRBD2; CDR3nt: TGTGCCAGCAGCGCCCGAGGGACTAGCGGGAATGAGCAGTTCTTC; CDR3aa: CASSARGTSGNEQFF
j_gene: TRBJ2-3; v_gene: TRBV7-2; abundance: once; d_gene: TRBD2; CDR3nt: TGTGCCAGCAGCCCCGGCCCGGGACTAGCGGACGCAGATACGCAGTATTTT; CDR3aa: CASSPGPGLADADTQYF
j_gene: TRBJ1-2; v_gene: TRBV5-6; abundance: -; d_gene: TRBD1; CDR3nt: TGTGCCAGCAGTGGACAGGGGAAGGATATTTATGGCTACACCTTC; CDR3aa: CASSGQGKDIYGYTF
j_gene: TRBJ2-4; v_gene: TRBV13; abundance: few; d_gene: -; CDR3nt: TGTGCCAGCAGCTTGGGACTGACAGGGAGGTCCAAAAACATTCAGTACTTC; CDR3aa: CASSLGLTGRSKNIQYF
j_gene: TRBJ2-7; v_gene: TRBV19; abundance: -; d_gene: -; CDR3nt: TGTGCCAGTAGTTTCCAGGGTCCCTACGAGCAGTACTTC; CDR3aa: CASSFQGPYEQYF
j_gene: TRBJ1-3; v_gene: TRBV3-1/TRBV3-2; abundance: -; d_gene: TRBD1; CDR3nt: TGTGCCAGCAGCCAGATTACAGGGGCCCTCTCTGGAAACACCATATATTTT; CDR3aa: CASSQITGALSGNTIYF
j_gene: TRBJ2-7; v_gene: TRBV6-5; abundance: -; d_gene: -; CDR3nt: TGTGCCAGCAGCCCCGACGGAGGTTACGAGCAGTACTTC; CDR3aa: CASSPDGGYEQYF